The 27 T cell receptor beta chains reported below all come from one sample, sequenced in a study of regulatory T cells in long-lasting Graves disease. CDR3 regions were amplified by Arm-PCR using iRepertoire HTBI primers to build TCR beta libraries. TCRdb analysed the multiplex PCR reads with MiXCR anew, one entry per CDR3 protein. The table lists about 560,000 distinct CDR3 sequences, about 16% of them singletons, with 12% in the top ten. Time point noted: newly diagnosed GD, antithyroid drugs for less than 3 months. After RNA was extracted from PBMCs, the TCR library was made from it. These data were likewise used in another study, on T cells in Graves' hyperthyroidism and ophthalmopathy.

Source: peripheral blood mononuclear cells (PBMCs), taken at new diagnosis, from a patient treated with antithyroid drugs. The receptor source for this set is a man younger than 30 with Graves disease.

The chain has TRBV19 and TRBJ2-7; 8 nucleotides agree with TRBD1. The germline V gene encodes CDR1 LNHDA and CDR2 SQIVND (reference sequence). The V gene end was trimmed by 3 bases and the J gene end by 4 bases; junction bases not matched to a gene: 8. The CDR3 consists of 15 residues. CDR3 sequence: CASSIGGQGMYEQYF. CDR3 in DNA: TGTGCCAGTAGTATCGGCGGACAGGGCATGTACGAGCAGTACTTC.

This clonotype appeared a few times. The rearrangement links TRBV4-2 to TRBJ2-1; TRBD2 matches at 9 bases. The germline V gene has CDR1 LGHNA and CDR2 YNFKEQ. V lost 4 bases to trimming and J lost 2 bases; unmatched junction nucleotides: 6. CDR3 size: 16 residues. This chain's CDR3 is CASSLRSSGTYNEQFF. CDR3 DNA sequence: TGTGCCAGCAGCCTCCGATCTAGCGGGACCTACAATGAGCAGTTCTTC.

With regard to this clonotype: A read error is possible here, since a much larger clone lies one base away. The V call is TRBV30, the J call TRBJ1-5; D uncertain. Germline V gene lookup returns CDR1 GTSNPN and CDR2 SVGIG (reference sequence). This CDR3 is built from 13 residues. The CDR3 nucleotides are TGTACCTGGAGTTGGGGAGACAATCAGCCCCAGCATTTT. Protein sequence: CTWSWGDNQPQHF.

This clonotype has only a few counts. V is TRBV10-1 and J is TRBJ1-1; TRBD1 might be the D (6 bases). The length of the CDR3 is 14 residues. Trimming left V 0 bases short and J 11 bases short, with 16 bases between. CDR1 WNHNN and CDR2 SYGVQD come from the germline V gene (reference sequence). CDR3 coding DNA: TGCGCCAGCAGTGAGTCGGACAGACCACTCGAGGCTTTCTTT. Translation gives CASSESDRPLEAFF.

This clonotype was seen ten or more times. The V call is TRBV12-3 or TRBV12-4, the J call TRBJ2-1; TRBD1 agrees at 12 bases. V lost 5 bases, J lost 7 bases, and 6 bases stayed unmatched. This CDR3 is 15 amino acids long. This CDR3 reads CASSPGQGARNEQFF. The CDR3 DNA sequence: TGTGCCAGCAGTCCGGGACAGGGGGCTCGAAATGAGCAGTTCTTC.

This clonotype has at least ten counts. The CDR3: CASSFGRSSYNEQFF. CDR3 bases: TGTGCCAGCAGCTTCGGGAGGAGCTCCTACAATGAGCAGTTCTTC. The V and J genes are TRBV11-2 and TRBJ2-1, with TRBD2 identical over 7 bases. The CDR3 sequence is 15 residues long. J lost 0 bases, V lost 3 bases, and 2 bases had no gene match. CDR1 SGHAT and CDR2 FQNNGV come from the germline V gene.

This clonotype was picked up many times. The chain has TRBV6-1 and TRBJ2-5, with no clear D. V was pared by 8 bases and J by 2 bases, with 15 bases between. The germline gives CDR1 MNHNS, CDR2 SASEGT. The CDR3 consists of 14 residues. This CDR3 is CASDDAQGQETQYF. The CDR3 DNA reads TGTGCCAGCGATGACGCCCAAGGACAAGAGACCCAGTACTTC.

In its sample, this clonotype was seen many times. CDR3 DNA: TGTGCTAGTGGTTTGGATGGAGGGGCCACTGAAGCTTTCTTT. Translated, it gives CASGLDGGATEAFF. J is TRBJ1-1 and V is TRBV12-5; tentative D call: TRBD1 (5 bases). CDR1 and CDR2 (germline): LGHNT, FRNRAP. Trimming removed 1 base from V and 4 bases from J, with 10 bases in between. The CDR3 contains 14 residues. Full variable domain (rest looked up from reference TRBV12-5 and TRBJ1-1): DARVTQTPRHKVTEMGQEVTMRCQPILGHNTVFWYRQTMMQGLELLAYFRNRAPLDDSGMPKDRFSAEMPDATLATLKIQPSEPRDSAVYFCASGLDGGATEAFFGQGTRLTVV.

The rearrangement joins TRBV27 to TRBJ1-4; 9 bases agree with TRBD1. Germline V gene sequence: CDR1 MNHEY, CDR2 SMNVEV (reference sequence). The V gene end was trimmed by 4 bases and the J gene end by 8 bases; junction bases not matched to a gene: 8. The CDR3 loop spans 15 amino acids. In nucleotides, the CDR3 is TGTGCCAGCAGTTCCACGGGACAGGGACGGGAAAAACTGTTTTTT. This codes for CASSSTGQGREKLFF.

This clonotype appeared a few times. This chain connects TRBV10-3 to TRBJ2-7; 11 bases fit TRBD1. Germline lookup yields CDR1 ENHRY and CDR2 SYGVKD. Trimming took 4 bases from V and 2 from J; bases not matched to a gene: 10. The CDR3 covers 17 residues. CDR3 protein: CAISGYPRTGGTYEQYF. The CDR3 DNA reads as TGTGCCATCAGTGGGTACCCTCGGACAGGGGGCACCTACGAGCAGTACTTC.

This clonotype was observed many times. The chain uses TRBV7-9 and TRBJ2-7; the D gene is possibly TRBD1 (6 bases). Germline V CDR1 and CDR2: SEHNR, FQNEAQ (reference sequence). V lost 3 bases and J lost 3, with 15 bases in between. This CDR3 region has 15 residues. CDR3 nucleotide sequence: TGTGCCAGCAGCTTCACAGGGATCGAATTCTACGAGCAGTACTTC. This gives the protein CASSFTGIEFYEQYF. Complete variable domain (other parts from reference TRBV7-9 and TRBJ2-7): DTGVSQNPRHKITKRGQNVTFRCDPISEHNRLYWYRQTLGQGPEFLTYFQNEAQLEKSRLLSDRFSAERPKGSFSTLEIQRTEQGDSAMYLCASSFTGIEFYEQYFGPGTRLTVT.

In its sample, this clonotype was seen many times. The rearrangement uses TRBV30 and TRBJ2-3, with TRBD2 identical over 9 bases. The V gene's germline CDR1 is GTSNPN and CDR2 SVGIG (reference sequence). There are 14 residues in the CDR3. V was pared by 2 bases and J by 7 bases, with 7 bases of the junction left unmatched. This CDR3 is CAWSKHSGSYTQYF. CDR3 DNA sequence: TGTGCCTGGAGTAAACATAGCGGGAGCTATACGCAGTATTTT.

This clonotype was observed at least ten times. The chain uses TRBV2 and TRBJ2-1, with D possibly TRBD2 on 5 matching bases. The CDR3 runs 12 residues. Per the germline V gene, CDR1 is SNHLY and CDR2 is FYNNEI. V lost 3 bases and J 13 bases, leaving 13 bases between the germline ends. The CDR3 DNA follows: TGTGCCAGCAGTGACGAGGCGGGTACTCAGTTCTTC. Its protein is CASSDEAGTQFF.

This clonotype came up a few times. This chain joins TRBV24-1 and TRBJ1-2, with D possibly TRBD1 on 5 matching bases. The CDR3 runs 16 residues. Germline CDR1 is KGHDR and CDR2 is SFDVKD. Trimming removed 2 bases from V and 7 bases from J, with 19 bases in between. This CDR3 reads CATSDSSGQGRGGYTF. The CDR3 bases are TGTGCCACCAGTGATTCCTCGGGCCAGGGCAGAGGTGGCTACACCTTC.

This sequence joins TRBV15 and TRBJ1-1, with D unclear. This CDR3 has 14 residues. V shed 3 bases and J shed 4 bases, with 12 bases lying between them. Germline values: CDR1 LNHNV, CDR2 YYDKDF (reference sequence). The CDR3 sequence: CATSSPGNPTEAFF. The CDR3 nucleotides read TGTGCCACCAGCAGCCCCGGGAATCCCACTGAAGCTTTCTTT.

The chain has TRBV30 and TRBJ1-6; D remains ambiguous. With 5 bases removed from V and 7 bases from J, the gap between germline ends came to 9 bases. The CDR3 is 12 residues long. Germline CDR1 and CDR2: GTSNPN and SVGIG (reference sequence). CDR3 nucleotides: TGTGCCTGGCGAGGACCCAATTCACCCCTCCACTTT. Translating gives CAWRGPNSPLHF. Drawing the rest from reference TRBV30 and TRBJ1-6, the complete variable domain is SQTIHQWPATLVQPVGSPLSLECTVEGTSNPNLYWYRQAAGRGLQLLFYSVGIGQISSEVPQNLSASRPQDRQFILSSKKLLLSDSGFYLCAWRGPNSPLHFGNGTRLTVT.

The rearrangement uses TRBV30 and TRBJ2-2; D remains unclear. Between the trimmed V and J ends, which lost 2 bases and 6 bases, there was a span of 13 bases. The CDR3 sequence is 14 residues long. The germline gives CDR1 GTSNPN, CDR2 SVGIG (reference sequence). CDR3 in amino acids: CAWSLTLAPGELFF. CDR3 sequence (DNA): TGTGCCTGGAGTCTTACATTAGCCCCCGGGGAGCTGTTTTTT.

This clonotype was seen only once. The chain uses TRBV20-1 and TRBJ2-3; tentatively, D is TRBD1 (6 bases). Germline CDR1 DFQATT, CDR2 SNEGSKA (reference sequence). CDR3 length: 14 residues. The V gene lost 6 bases and the J gene lost 8 bases, with 21 bases spanning the gap. CDR3 DNA: TGCAGTGCCCTTAACCGGACAGCCACGGTTACGCAGTATTTT. It encodes CSALNRTATVTQYF.

This clonotype was observed a handful of times. This rearrangement joins TRBV18 to TRBJ2-7; 9 bases map to TRBD2. Germline-derived CDR1 and CDR2 are KGHSH and LQKENI. Unmatched junction bases numbered 6, after V lost 3 bases and J lost 3 bases. This CDR3 contains 15 residues. CDR3 coding DNA: TGTGCCAGCTCACCTGGGGCGGGAGGGAACTACGAGCAGTACTTC. Residues: CASSPGAGGNYEQYF.

This clonotype was counted at least ten times. V is TRBV28 and J is TRBJ2-5; 10 positions agree with TRBD2. This CDR3 contains 17 residues. CDR1 and CDR2 (germline): MDHEN, SYDVKM. V lost 2 bases, J lost 4 bases, and 10 bases stayed unmatched. Written as DNA, the CDR3 is TGTGCCAGCAGTTTACTATCTAGCGGGAGCTTCGGAGAGACCCAGTACTTC. It encodes CASSLLSSGSFGETQYF. The full variable domain, rest sourced from reference TRBV28 and TRBJ2-5, is DVKVTQSSRYLVKRTGEKVFLECVQDMDHENMFWYRQDPGLGLRLIYFSYDVKMKEKGDIPEGYSVSREKKERFSLILESASTNQTSMYLCASSLLSSGSFGETQYFGPGTRLLVL.

This clonotype was picked up many times. V gene TRBV12-3 or TRBV12-4 combines with J gene TRBJ2-5; TRBD2 matches 8 bases. Losses at the gene ends were 3 bases for V and 7 bases for J; bases not matched to a gene: 13. There are 16 residues in the CDR3. As DNA, the CDR3 is TGTGCCAGCAGTTTGAGTTCGGGGGGGGGATCGGCGACCCAGTACTTC. Translated, it gives CASSLSSGGGSATQYF.

V gene TRBV24-1 combines with J gene TRBJ1-4; a possible D gene is TRBD1 (5 bases). CDR3 size: 16 residues. From germline, CDR1 is KGHDR and CDR2 SFDVKD. V was shortened by 5 bases and J by 5 bases, with 17 bases between the two germline ends. In nucleotides, the CDR3 is TGTGCCACCAGTGGCCCAGTGCCCGGGGGGAATGAAAAACTGTTTTTT. Amino acids: CATSGPVPGGNEKLFF.

This clonotype was detected ten times or more. The chain has TRBV20-1 and TRBJ2-3; 10 nucleotides align to TRBD2. Trimming removed 1 base from V and 0 bases from J; junction bases left unmatched: 10. Germline V gives CDR1 DFQATT, CDR2 SNEGSKA (reference sequence). The CDR3 length is 18 residues. CDR3: CSARGGLAGEASTDTQYF. CDR3 bases: TGCAGTGCTAGAGGTGGCCTAGCGGGAGAGGCAAGCACAGATACGCAGTATTTT.

The gene calls are TRBV5-4 and TRBJ2-1; D not resolved. V was pared by 3 bases and J by 4 bases, with 11 bases between. Germline CDR1 SGHNT, CDR2 YYREEE (reference sequence). This CDR3 contains 14 residues. CDR3 sequence: CASSSLSIYNEQFF. CDR3 nucleotide sequence: TGTGCCAGCAGCTCGCTCTCTATTTACAATGAGCAGTTCTTC.

A few counts support this clonotype. The V and J genes are TRBV20-1 and TRBJ2-3; 8 bases are shared with TRBD1. The germline V gene has CDR1 DFQATT and CDR2 SNEGSKA (reference sequence). CDR3 length: 13 residues. With V trimmed by 5 bases and J by 6 bases, 7 bases remained unmatched. DNA of the CDR3: TGCAGTGCTGTTAGACAGGGGTGGGATACGCAGTATTTT. Translated, it gives CSAVRQGWDTQYF.

This chain joins TRBV20-1 and TRBJ2-1; 8 bases are shared with TRBD1. The CDR3 consists of 17 residues. Trimming took 6 bases from V and 4 from J; bases not matched to a gene: 17. In germline, CDR1 is DFQATT, CDR2 SNEGSKA (reference sequence). As DNA, the CDR3 is TGCAGTGCAGTCCCGGGACAGGAGAGACTTCTTTACAATGAGCAGTTCTTC. Protein sequence: CSAVPGQERLLYNEQFF.

This clonotype was counted ten times or more. V is TRBV20-1 and J is TRBJ1-1; D is undetermined. V was trimmed by 6 bases and J by 3 bases, leaving 14 bases between them. The CDR3 totals 13 residues. Germline assignment: CDR1 DFQATT and CDR2 SNEGSKA (reference sequence). The CDR3 DNA follows: TGCAGTGCAGGGCGGGCAGATCACACTGAAGCTTTCTTT. Its protein product is CSAGRADHTEAFF.